This is a list of T cell receptor beta chains from one sample in a study of T cells in Graves' hyperthyroidism and ophthalmopathy. Each CDR3 protein is one row after TCRdb ran MiXCR on the multiplex PCR reads. Of 250,000 to 300,000 distinct CDR3 sequences listed, roughly 15% are singletons. Material for sequencing was blood. These receptors were obtained from a middle-aged woman with Graves' hyperthyroidism that later progressed to Graves' ophthalmopathy. The CDR3 runs from the conserved cysteine through the conserved F or W. D genes are given only for firm matches. A row's size may be missing; if present it is once, few, many or a size class.

J gene: TRBJ1-4; V gene: TRBV5-1; clone size: many; D gene: TRBD1; CDR3 DNA: TGCGCCAGCAGCTTGGACGGGACAGCCCATGAAAAACTGTTTTTT; CDR3 protein: CASSLDGTAHEKLFF
J gene: TRBJ1-4; V gene: TRBV5-1; clone size: NA; D gene: NA; CDR3 DNA: TGCGCCAGCAGCTGGGGGCTTACAACTAATGAAAAACTGTTTTTT; CDR3 protein: CASSWGLTTNEKLFF
J gene: TRBJ2-3; V gene: TRBV4-2; clone size: few; D gene: NA; CDR3 DNA: TGTGCCAGCAGCCAAGAATCACTAGGCACAGATACGCAGTATTTT; CDR3 protein: CASSQESLGTDTQYF
J gene: TRBJ1-2; V gene: TRBV28; clone size: few; D gene: NA; CDR3 DNA: TGTGCCAGCAGTTTTTTGGAAAACTATGGCTACACCTTC; CDR3 protein: CASSFLENYGYTF
J gene: TRBJ2-7; V gene: TRBV11-2; clone size: many; D gene: NA; CDR3 DNA: TGTGCCAGCAGGGGGGGAAGCTTTCCCTACGAGCAGTACTTC; CDR3 protein: CASRGGSFPYEQYF
J gene: TRBJ2-1; V gene: TRBV30; clone size: many; D gene: TRBD2; CDR3 DNA: TGTGCCTGGAGTGTACTACTAGCGGACTACAATGAGCAGTTCTTC; CDR3 protein: CAWSVLLADYNEQFF
J gene: TRBJ1-6; V gene: TRBV6-1; clone size: many; D gene: NA; CDR3 DNA: TGTGCCAGCAGTTCTTTTATGGGGAATTCACCCCTCCACTTT; CDR3 protein: CASSSFMGNSPLHF
J gene: TRBJ2-7; V gene: TRBV6-1; clone size: many; D gene: NA; CDR3 DNA: TGTGCCAGCAAGGATGAGGGAATGACCTACGAGCAGTACTTC; CDR3 protein: CASKDEGMTYEQYF
J gene: TRBJ1-5; V gene: TRBV19; clone size: few; D gene: TRBD1; CDR3 DNA: TGTGCCAGTAATTCGCCGGGACAGTTGGGTTATAGCAATCAGCCCCAGCATTTT; CDR3 protein: CASNSPGQLGYSNQPQHF
J gene: TRBJ2-5; V gene: TRBV10-3; clone size: NA; D gene: NA; CDR3 DNA: TGTGCCATCAGTGTAGACGGCCCACAAGAGACCCAGTACTTC; CDR3 protein: CAISVDGPQETQYF
J gene: TRBJ1-1; V gene: TRBV19; clone size: many; D gene: NA; CDR3 DNA: TGTGCCAGTAGTATTTCCGAAGAGGAAAGGGGCACTGAAGCTTTCTTT; CDR3 protein: CASSISEEERGTEAFF
J gene: TRBJ2-1; V gene: TRBV19; clone size: NA; D gene: NA; CDR3 DNA: TGTGCCAGTAGTATGATTCCTCGGTCAGACAATGAGCAGTTCTTC; CDR3 protein: CASSMIPRSDNEQFF
J gene: TRBJ2-3; V gene: TRBV10-3; clone size: many; D gene: TRBD2; CDR3 DNA: TGTGCCATCAGTGAGTCTACAGCGGGAGGTTTTGATACGCAGTATTTT; CDR3 protein: CAISESTAGGFDTQYF
J gene: TRBJ1-5; V gene: TRBV5-5; clone size: NA; D gene: NA; CDR3 DNA: TGTGCCAGCAGCTTGGACAGTCCAAATCAGCCCCAGCATTTT; CDR3 protein: CASSLDSPNQPQHF
J gene: TRBJ2-2; V gene: TRBV5-4; clone size: many; D gene: NA; CDR3 DNA: TGTGCCAGCAGCGAGACGAACACCGGGGAGCTGTTTTTT; CDR3 protein: CASSETNTGELFF
J gene: TRBJ2-1; V gene: TRBV12-3/TRBV12-4; clone size: NA; D gene: TRBD1; CDR3 DNA: TGTGCCAGCAGTTTCGGGGACAGGTTCGACAATGAGCAGTTCTTC; CDR3 protein: CASSFGDRFDNEQFF
J gene: TRBJ2-7; V gene: TRBV5-1; clone size: few; D gene: TRBD1; CDR3 DNA: TGCGCCAGCAGCGTGGGACAGGGGCTTCGGTACGAGCAGTACTTC; CDR3 protein: CASSVGQGLRYEQYF
J gene: TRBJ1-1; V gene: TRBV6-7; clone size: many; D gene: NA; CDR3 DNA: TGTGCCAGCGTTTGGTACAGCCAAACTGGTAGGATGAACACTGAAGCTTTCTTT; CDR3 protein: CASVWYSQTGRMNTEAFF
J gene: TRBJ2-1; V gene: TRBV7-8; clone size: many; D gene: TRBD1; CDR3 DNA: TGTGCCAGCAGCTTAGATACAGGGGGAAGGGTAAGTGAGCAGTTCTTC; CDR3 protein: CASSLDTGGRVSEQFF
J gene: TRBJ2-3; V gene: TRBV7-3; clone size: many; D gene: TRBD1; CDR3 DNA: TGTGCCAGCAGCTCACAAACCCCGGGACAGGGCACAGATACGCAGTATTTT; CDR3 protein: CASSSQTPGQGTDTQYF
J gene: TRBJ2-3; V gene: TRBV28; clone size: NA; D gene: TRBD2; CDR3 DNA: TGTGCCAGCAGGTCCGGACTAGCCACAGATACGCAGTATTTT; CDR3 protein: CASRSGLATDTQYF
J gene: TRBJ2-7; V gene: TRBV15; clone size: many; D gene: NA; CDR3 DNA: TGTGCCACCAGCAGGCATTGGGACGGGACGGAAGAGCAGTACTTC; CDR3 protein: CATSRHWDGTEEQYF
J gene: TRBJ2-5; V gene: TRBV2; clone size: many; D gene: NA; CDR3 DNA: TGTGCCAGCAGTTGGCGGGAATTTACCCAGTACTTC; CDR3 protein: CASSWREFTQYF
J gene: TRBJ1-1; V gene: TRBV11-2; clone size: many; D gene: TRBD1; CDR3 DNA: TGTGCCAGCAGCCCGAGGCCTACGACAGGGCAGGAAGCTTTCTTT; CDR3 protein: CASSPRPTTGQEAFF
J gene: TRBJ2-5; V gene: TRBV28; clone size: many; D gene: TRBD1; CDR3 DNA: TGTGCCAGCAGTATGACAGGGGGCCGAGAGACCCAGTACTTC; CDR3 protein: CASSMTGGRETQYF